The rows below give T cell receptor beta chains drawn from one sample of a study of molecular identifiers for immune sequencing clone quantification. TCRdb recomputed calls from the PCR reads with MiXCR, one row per CDR3 protein. This sample carries around 480,000 distinct CDR3 sequences, over 20% of them seen once, and the ten largest clones take about 0.78%. The sequenced sample consisted of naive CD8+ T cells from blood, with Jurkat cell RNA spiked in. The receptor source for this set is a human donor in good health. Some libraries in this study had Jurkat cell RNA spiked in. Each CDR3 is given with its conserved first and last residue. D genes are given only for firm matches. Expanded clones get a size class; other rows say once, few or many, or leave the size out.

V gene	J gene	D gene	clone size	CDR3 DNA	CDR3 protein
TRBV21-1	TRBJ2-3	-	-	TGTGCCAGCAGCAAATGGGGCAAACCAAGCACAGATACGCAGTATTTT	CASSKWGKPSTDTQYF
TRBV19	TRBJ1-5	-	few	TGTGCCAGTAGTACCGACGGAAGCAATCAGCCCCAGCATTTT	CASSTDGSNQPQHF
TRBV12-3/TRBV12-4	TRBJ1-2	TRBD1	few	TGTGCCAGCAGTTTACACGACAGGGGGCTTTACTATGGCTACACCTTC	CASSLHDRGLYYGYTF
TRBV29-1	TRBJ2-3	TRBD2	many	TGCAGCGTTGAAGTAAGCGGGGGATCAGATACGCAGTATTTT	CSVEVSGGSDTQYF
TRBV6-6	TRBJ2-7	-	many	TGTGCCAGCAGTTACCGCTCCCTGGCAATCTACGAGCAGTACTTC	CASSYRSLAIYEQYF
TRBV27	TRBJ2-7	-	many	TGTGCCAGCAGCTTAACGGGCTCCTACGAGCAGTACTTC	CASSLTGSYEQYF
TRBV5-1	TRBJ2-6	-	many	TGCGCCAGCAGCCCGCTACTTCTTACCGGACCGCGCTCTGGGGCCAACGTCCTGACTTTC	CASSPLLLTGPRSGANVLTF
TRBV4-3	TRBJ2-5	-	many	TGCGCCAGCAGCCAAGTATTGCAGGGGCCGGAGACCCAGTACTTC	CASSQVLQGPETQYF
TRBV10-2	TRBJ2-3	-	-	TGCGCCAGCAGTGGGCAGACTAGGGCGACAGATACGCAGTATTTT	CASSGQTRATDTQYF
TRBV5-3	TRBJ1-1	-	-	TGTGCCAGCAGCTTGGGTCGTGCAGGGAACGAGAACACTGAAGCTTTCTTT	CASSLGRAGNENTEAFF
TRBV5-1	TRBJ2-7	-	-	TGCGCCAGCGGCTTGGTTGTGACAGCCGGGACCAGGGGTAACGAGCAGTACTTC	CASGLVVTAGTRGNEQYF
TRBV11-2	TRBJ2-6	-	many	TGTGCCAGCAGCCAATTCTCTGGGGCCAACGTCCTGACTTTC	CASSQFSGANVLTF
TRBV4-3	TRBJ2-2	-	-	TGCGCCAGCAGCCAAGATCAGGGATACGGGGAGCTGTTTTTT	CASSQDQGYGELFF
TRBV28	TRBJ2-7	-	-	TGTGCCAGCAGTTTCATGTCCCCCTACGAGCAGTACTTC	CASSFMSPYEQYF
TRBV29-1	TRBJ2-2	TRBD1	few	TGCAGCGTGACCCCCAGGGGGTCGGGTGGGGAGCTGTTTTTT	CSVTPRGSGGELFF
TRBV12-3/TRBV12-4	TRBJ2-3	-	many	TGTGCCACCAGACCCCCAGGGAGCTTCACAGATACGCAGTATTTT	CATRPPGSFTDTQYF
TRBV12-3/TRBV12-4	TRBJ1-4	-	few	TGTGCCAGCAGTTTAGTCCATATTGAGGAAAAACTGTTTTTT	CASSLVHIEEKLFF
TRBV6-2/TRBV6-3	TRBJ2-7	-	few	TGTGCCAGCAGTACGGACAGCGTCGAGCAGTACTTC	CASSTDSVEQYF
TRBV6-6	TRBJ2-2	TRBD2	-	TGTGCCAGCAGTCCCGTCGGGAGGGGACTAGCGGGAGGGCCGCCTGGGGAGCTGTTTTTT	CASSPVGRGLAGGPPGELFF
TRBV27	TRBJ2-1	-	-	TGTGCCAGCGGCCCCCTGAAACAGGCCCCTAGTTACAATGAGCAGTTCTTC	CASGPLKQAPSYNEQFF
TRBV12-3/TRBV12-4	TRBJ2-2	TRBD1	-	TGTGCCAGCAGTTCCTTCCCAGACAGGGTTGGCACCGGGGAGCTGTTTTTT	CASSSFPDRVGTGELFF
TRBV6-2/TRBV6-3	TRBJ1-1	-	many	TGTGCCAGCAGTTACCGGGGGACGGTAAACACTGAAGCTTTCTTT	CASSYRGTVNTEAFF
TRBV29-1	TRBJ1-1	-	many	TGCAGCGTCAAACAGGGAGCGGACACTGAAGCTTTCTTT	CSVKQGADTEAFF
TRBV7-2	TRBJ1-1	TRBD1	-	TGTGCCAGCAGCTTGACAGGGATAAACACTGAAGCTTTCTTT	CASSLTGINTEAFF
TRBV27	TRBJ2-7	TRBD1	-	TGTGCCAGCAGCCAGATGGGGACAGGGGGCATCGACGAGCAGTACTTC	CASSQMGTGGIDEQYF
TRBV7-2	TRBJ1-1	TRBD1	many	TGTGCCAGCAGCTATGGGACAGGGGGTACTGAAGCTTTCTTT	CASSYGTGGTEAFF
TRBV3-1	TRBJ2-7	-	-	TGTGCCGGCAGCCAAGGACAAAGCTCCTACGAGCAGTACTTC	CAGSQGQSSYEQYF
TRBV12-3/TRBV12-4	TRBJ1-5	-	many	TGTGCCAGCAGTTTTCTTGGGGGCGGGCCCCAGCATTTT	CASSFLGGGPQHF
TRBV20-1	TRBJ2-7	-	-	TGCAGTGCTAGCCCCGAAGGGACCTACCCTTGGAACGAGCAGTACTTC	CSASPEGTYPWNEQYF
TRBV6-5	TRBJ1-1	-	-	TGTGCCAGCAGGTACCCAGGCACTGAAGCTTTCTTT	CASRYPGTEAFF
TRBV25-1	TRBJ2-1	TRBD2	-	TGTGCCAGCACAGAAGCGGGAGTAACGGGTGAGCAGTTCTTC	CASTEAGVTGEQFF
TRBV4-3	TRBJ2-1	TRBD2	few	TGCGCCAGCAGCCAATCCGGGCTAGCGGACTACAATGAGCAGTTCTTC	CASSQSGLADYNEQFF
TRBV20-1	TRBJ2-7	-	few	TGCAGTGCTAGTGCTTTAGCGGACCTCTCCTACGAGCAGTACTTC	CSASALADLSYEQYF
TRBV7-9	TRBJ1-1	TRBD1	many	TGTGCCAGCAGCTTAGTGGGGACAGGGACCACTGAAGCTTTCTTT	CASSLVGTGTTEAFF
TRBV20-1	TRBJ2-6	TRBD2	-	TGCAGTGCTAGAGACGCTAGCGGGAGGGTTGCGGGGGCCAACGCCCTGACTTTC	CSARDASGRVAGANALTF
TRBV6-5	TRBJ2-1	-	many	TGTGCCAGCAGTAGCACGGGCCCACTTGGCGTCGATGAGCAGTTCTTC	CASSSTGPLGVDEQFF
TRBV9	TRBJ2-5	TRBD1	many	TGTGCCAGCAGCGTGGGGACAGGGGAAGAGACCCAGTACTTC	CASSVGTGEETQYF
TRBV5-1	TRBJ2-3	-	many	TGCGCCAGCAGCCTCAGGAGCGGTAGGAGCACAGATACGCAGTATTTT	CASSLRSGRSTDTQYF
TRBV12-3/TRBV12-4	TRBJ1-4	-	many	TGTGCCAGCAGTTTTCTTGTCGTTCCTGGCCAAGGGGAAAAACTGTTTTTT	CASSFLVVPGQGEKLFF
TRBV9	TRBJ2-7	TRBD2	few	TGTGCCAGCAGCGTAGGCGGGGGGTCCGCCGAGCAGTACTTC	CASSVGGGSAEQYF
TRBV27	TRBJ1-1	-	few	TGTGCCAGCAGCCCCGGCAGTCTGTACGCGACTGAAGCTTTCTTT	CASSPGSLYATEAFF
TRBV19	TRBJ1-2	TRBD1	-	TGTGCCAGTAGTATAGGCGACAGGGGGAGAGATAACTATGGCTACACCTTC	CASSIGDRGRDNYGYTF
TRBV6-6	TRBJ2-7	TRBD1	many	TGTGCCAGCAGACCCGGACAGGGTGAAGAGCAGTACTTC	CASRPGQGEEQYF
TRBV12-3/TRBV12-4	TRBJ2-3	TRBD2	many	TGTGCCAGCAGTTTCGCCGGAGGGTCTAGCGGGACTAGCACAGATACGCAGTATTTT	CASSFAGGSSGTSTDTQYF
TRBV5-4	TRBJ2-3	TRBD2	many	TGTGCCAGCAGACTAGCGGGGGGGCCCCCAGATACGCAGTATTTT	CASRLAGGPPDTQYF
TRBV6-2/TRBV6-3	TRBJ2-7	-	many	TGTGCCAGCAGTTGGGGGAGCTCCTACGAGCAGTACTTC	CASSWGSSYEQYF
TRBV28	TRBJ2-3	TRBD2	few	TGTGCCAGCAGTTTCCTTGGGCTAGCGGGAGTGGCAGATACGCAGTATTTT	CASSFLGLAGVADTQYF
TRBV19	TRBJ2-1	-	-	TGTGCCAGTAGTACTATAGAGGAGCAGTTCTTC	CASSTIEEQFF
TRBV28	TRBJ2-2	TRBD1	-	TGTGCCAGCACCACGTACCGTGCAGGGGGAGGGGAGCTGTTTTTT	CASTTYRAGGGELFF
TRBV4-3	TRBJ2-1	-	few	TGCGCCAGCAGCCAAGATGCTGTCGGCGGTGCGTACAATGAGCAGTTCTTC	CASSQDAVGGAYNEQFF
TRBV3-1	TRBJ1-2	-	few	TGTGCCAGCAGCCAAGGGACCTGGGCGGCTAATGGCTACACCTTC	CASSQGTWAANGYTF
TRBV20-1	TRBJ1-6	TRBD1	few	TGCAGTGCAAGGCGCCCCGGACAGGGGCCCGAATCCTATAATTCACCCCTCCACTTT	CSARRPGQGPESYNSPLHF
TRBV20-1	TRBJ1-3	-	-	TGCAGTGCCGTTCGGCCCGGTTCTGGAAACACCATATATTTT	CSAVRPGSGNTIYF
TRBV24-1	TRBJ2-7	-	-	TGTGCCACCAGTGACAGCGGGCTTCTCGCCGAGCAGTACTTC	CATSDSGLLAEQYF
TRBV5-4	TRBJ2-2	-	many	TGTGCCAGCAGCTCGACTAGTTATTCCACCGGGGAGCTGTTTTTT	CASSSTSYSTGELFF
TRBV29-1	TRBJ2-2	-	-	TGCAGCATGATGCGGAGAATGAACACCGGGGAGCTGTTTTTT	CSMMRRMNTGELFF